This TCR beta chain emerged from a study of T-cell reconstitution after alpha-beta-depleted transplantation in children. Study results and caveats: Reports say that about two months after transplant, the alpha-beta T cells came out of several hundred graft clones that had expanded. Surviving recipient T cells and thymic progenitors accounted for the high day-60 TCRbeta diversity observed in some patients. T cells produced anew were the main source of T-cell counts and diversity one year after transplant.

The CDR3 loop spans 12 amino acids. V lost 5 bases and J lost 15, with 17 bases in between. The germline CDR1 and CDR2 sequences are MGHRA and YSYEKL. Unique molecular identifiers tagged the TCRbeta library. One entry per CDR3 protein results from TCRdb running MiXCR on the PCR reads. The table has roughly 670,000 distinct CDR3 sequences, around 12% seen once. This clonotype was seen ten or more times. Its antigen is not identified. The receptor comes from a girl aged 2 to 10 with congenital amegakaryocytic thrombocytopenia, due to receive a stem cell transplant. The chain employs TRBV4-1 and TRBJ2-1, with D tentatively TRBD1 or TRBD2 (5 bases each). The sample consisted of PBMCs, taken before TCRalphabeta/CD19-depleted stem cell transplant. The CDR3 DNA reads TGCGCCAGCAGCTTACCCTTGGGGGAGAGGTTCTTC. It is translated as CASSLPLGERFF.